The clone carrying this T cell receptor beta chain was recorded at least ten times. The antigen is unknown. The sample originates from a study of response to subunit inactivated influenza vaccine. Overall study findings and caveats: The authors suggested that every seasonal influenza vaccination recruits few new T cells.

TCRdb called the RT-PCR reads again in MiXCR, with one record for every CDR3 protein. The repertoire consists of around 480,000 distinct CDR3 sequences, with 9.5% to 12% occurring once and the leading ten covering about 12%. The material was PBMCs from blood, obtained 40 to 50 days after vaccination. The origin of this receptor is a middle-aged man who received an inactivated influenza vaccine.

The CDR3 sequence is CASSQGPGQGGTYEQYF. Written as DNA, the CDR3 is TGCGCCAGCAGCCAGGGGCCTGGGCAGGGAGGGACCTACGAGCAGTACTTC. This chain links TRBV4-3 with TRBJ2-7; 7 nucleotides agree with TRBD2. V gave up 3 bases and J gave up 2 bases; unmatched junction bases: 13. The germline V gene encodes CDR1 LGHNA and CDR2 YSLEER. The CDR3 sequence is 17 residues long.